This TCR beta chain appears in the sequencing data of a study of beta chain features in type 1 diabetes (dated by TCRdb to 2017 to 2018). The study in broad terms: Mean age, gender distribution, total cell number and subset yield were not different between patients and healthy donors. Across all samples, 107,917,701 sorted cells were examined, and cell number per subset correlated strongly with RNA yield. In the study, recently diagnosed type 1 diabetes patients and matched healthy donors were compared on the TCRB repertoires of their sorted circulating CD4+ T cell subsets. Whereas all 30 or so donors provided naive and central memory subsets, regulatory and stem cell-like memory subsets were isolated from just 8 patients and about 8 healthy donors. Findings and caveats that apply to the study as a whole: The naive, central memory and regulatory TCRB repertoires appeared to resemble one another more closely among patients than among healthy donors. In all four CD4+ subsets, TCRB CDR3 length was moderately but significantly shorter in type 1 diabetes patients. Patients with type 1 diabetes made fewer insertions and deleted more nucleotides at VDJ recombination sites, implying thymic rearrangement abnormalities. HLA sub-analyses involved small numbers of individuals, so any influence of HLA type on TCRB rearrangement remained unresolved. Because cDNA was sequenced instead of genomic DNA, activated cells with high expression could be over-represented, although the groups did not differ in activation or CD3 levels. PCR may preferentially amplify shorter templates, but because patient and control samples were amplified and corrected together, any resulting skew would affect both groups equally.

The cysteine opens and the phenylalanine closes a CDR3 of 14 amino acids. Left in the record is the CDR3 DNA by itself, 42 bases read in frame from the first base. Germline trimming: 5 bases from V, 13 bases from J; junction bases outside gene matches: 10. In the germline V gene, CDR1 corresponds to SGHTA and CDR2 to FQGNSA. Each donor gave one peripheral blood draw, approximately 100 mL on average, collected into heparinised tubes. A BD FACSAria II was used to sort naive, central memory, regulatory and stem cell-like memory CD4+ T cells with a panel that included CD45RO, CCR7, CD25, CD127, CD95 and CD27. All sorted populations exceeded 98% purity. PBMCs were isolated right away by Lymphoprep density gradient centrifugation and were stained directly, without culture. So that batch effects would be minimized, each experiment stained and sorted samples in pairs, pairing one healthy donor with one patient.

In regard to this clone: The clone's antigen remains unknown. No base quality information exists; no much larger clone differs at one position.

The entire isolated RNA was reverse transcribed using the High Capacity cDNA Reverse Transcription Kit, and thus expressed TCRB transcripts were sequenced. Deep immunoSEQ sequencing was performed on naive, central memory and regulatory T cell samples, with an average of approximately 3.9 million total reads per sample. After sorted cells were lysed in RLT buffer, RNA was extracted with DNase-treated RNeasy Micro or Mini kits, with the choice depending on cell number. Each cell subset was processed on its own to prevent cross-contamination, while patient and healthy donor samples were processed together. The immunoSEQ multiplex PCR was used to amplify TCRB sequences from cDNA, generating 87-bp fragments that spanned the CDR3 region. The amplicons were sequenced using the Illumina HiSeq platform. In the original analysis: Synthetic template baselines were used to correct PCR bias computationally, reads within Hamming distance 2 were collapsed together, and singletons that could not be merged were discarded. Reads were aligned to IMGT to assign V, D and J genes, CDR3 length, and insertions or deletions at six rearrangement sites. Within each subset, clonotype counts were normalized to sorted cell number, after which true diversity and Gini coefficients were computed with the tcR R package. The overlap coefficient, calculated on TCRB nucleotide sequences, was used to quantify repertoire sharing. TCRdb provides this immuneACCESS table in a form limited to in-frame rearrangements. Some clones are lacking; in checked studies, under half of them reflect an unresolved V gene, and why the rest are absent is not known. V, J and clone size are those of that table, while D and trimming were read from the DNA. This sample is represented by 130,000 or so clones; 9% of them were singletons. The ten largest account for 0.75% of the sample.

The TCR sequence derives from a man under 40 with type 1 diabetes. Recombination joined TRBV7-2 with TRBJ2-5; 13 of the junction bases match TRBD2. What was sequenced was central memory CD4+ T cells from blood. The DNA is TGTGCCAGCAGCGCGGAACTAGCGGGGGGGCCGGTGTACTTC. Its protein reads: CASSAELAGGPVYF.